Detailed here is one T cell receptor (beta chain). This CDR3 contains 20 residues. V lost 1 base to trimming and J lost 1 base, with 26 bases between them. Germline assignment: CDR1 SGHRS and CDR2 YFSETQ. The sample is drawn from a study of blood T cell repertoires in COVID-19. Original processing notes: Using reference gene primer amplification, nucleated cell counts were estimated. Using immunoSEQ multiplex PCR, the repertoire was profiled, and TCRdb retains in-frame clones only, with some absent. That table supplies the V and J calls and clone size; D and trimming were determined from the DNA. The table records about 220,000 clones, roughly 89% of them present only once.

The sequencing sample was made of PBMCs or T cells enriched from blood (not recorded which). The sequence came from a middle-aged woman who had recovered from COVID-19. The chain employs TRBV5-1 and TRBJ1-2; a possible D gene is TRBD1 (5 bases). The CDR3, as DNA: TGCGCCAGCAGCTTGAGGTCAAACCAGGGATCATCACAAAATAACTATGGCTACACCTTC. Translated, it gives CASSLRSNQGSSQNNYGYTF.